This passage covers 18 T cell receptor beta chains from one sample sequenced in a study of blood T cell repertoires in COVID-19. Only in-frame clones appear in the TCRdb table, and some are missing; sequencing was by immunoSEQ multiplex PCR. The sample contains tens of thousands of clones, around 83% of which appear only once. Sequenced material: peripheral blood. The receptor set was obtained from a woman older than 75 in a cohort sampled during active or convalescent COVID-19.

The gene calls are TRBV27 and TRBJ2-1; the D gene is possibly TRBD2 (6 bases). This CDR3 comprises 16 residues. V shed 7 bases and J shed 0 bases, with 16 bases lying between them. Germline V gene data show CDR1 as MNHEY and CDR2 as SMNVEV (reference sequence). The CDR3 sequence: CASNTISGGSYNEQFF. In nucleotides, the CDR3 is TGTGCCAGCAACACTATTAGCGGTGGCTCCTACAATGAGCAGTTCTTC.

The chain uses TRBV2 and TRBJ2-1; tentatively, D is TRBD2 (6 bases). Germline CDR1 SNHLY, CDR2 FYNNEI. Trimming stripped 6 bases from V and 7 bases from J, with 16 bases between. This CDR3 is built from 14 residues. Here the CDR3 reads CASRPDPGGNEQFF. Written as DNA, the CDR3 is TGTGCCAGCAGACCAGACCCCGGGGGAAATGAGCAGTTCTTC.

This clone was found a few times. The V gene is TRBV6-4, the J gene TRBJ1-2; weak D call: TRBD1 (6 bases). The CDR3 is 15 residues long. Trimming took 0 bases from V and 2 from J, leaving 10 bases between them. Germline V CDR1 and CDR2: MRHNA, SNTAGT. CDR3 protein: CASSDSGHRNYGYTF. CDR3 coding DNA: TGTGCCAGCAGTGACTCGGGACATAGAAACTATGGCTACACCTTC.

This rearrangement joins TRBV2 to TRBJ1-6, with a possible D match to TRBD1 (6 bases). This CDR3 region has 14 residues. The V gene's germline CDR1 is SNHLY and CDR2 FYNNEI. V lost 5 bases to trimming and J lost 7 bases, with 12 bases between them. The CDR3 DNA follows: TGTGCCAGCAGTTCCCGACAGGTCAATTCACCCCTCCACTTT. As protein: CASSSRQVNSPLHF.

J is TRBJ2-5 and V is TRBV5-4; unclear D gene. Trimming removed 2 bases from V and 1 base from J, with 6 bases in between. CDR3 length equals 13 residues. The germline gives CDR1 SGHNT, CDR2 YYREEE (reference sequence). The CDR3 is CASSLAFQETQYF. CDR3 sequence (DNA): TGTGCCAGCAGCTTAGCCTTCCAAGAGACCCAGTACTTC.

J is TRBJ1-1 and V is TRBV6-5; D might be TRBD1 (5 bases). CDR1 MNHEY and CDR2 SVGAGI come from the germline V gene. V lost 5 bases and J 0 bases, leaving 13 bases between the germline ends. This CDR3 comprises 15 residues. CDR3 loop: CASSPFSRVNTEAFF. The CDR3 bases are TGTGCCAGCAGTCCGTTTAGCAGGGTGAACACTGAAGCTTTCTTT.

The rearrangement joins TRBV2 to TRBJ1-2; D is undetermined. Trimming took 2 bases from V and 5 from J, leaving 6 bases between them. The CDR3 loop spans 12 amino acids. Germline-derived CDR1 and CDR2 are SNHLY and FYNNEI. The CDR3 DNA reads as TGTGCCAGCAGTGAACAGGCATATGGCTACACCTTC. Protein: CASSEQAYGYTF.

This chain joins TRBV7-3 and TRBJ1-1, with no clear D. The CDR3 is 13 residues long. The germline CDR1 and CDR2 sequences are SGHTA and FQGTGA. V dropped 5 bases and J dropped 5 bases, with 12 bases sitting between them. Here the CDR3 DNA reads TGTGCCAGCAGCCAACTCGCGGGTACTGAAGCTTTCTTT. This codes for CASSQLAGTEAFF.

The rearrangement joins TRBV14 to TRBJ2-2, with 14 bases that match TRBD2. CDR1 is SGHDN, CDR2 FVKESK, per germline. Unmatched junction bases numbered 5, after V lost 8 bases and J lost 3 bases. The CDR3 loop spans 16 amino acids. In DNA, the CDR3 is TGTGCCAGCCAGGGACTAGCGGGAGCCTACACCGGGGAGCTGTTTTTT. It is translated as CASQGLAGAYTGELFF. The entire variable domain, with the rest obtained from reference TRBV14 and TRBJ2-2, is as follows: EAGVTQFPSHSVIEKGQTVTLRCDPISGHDNLYWYRRVMGKEIKFLLHFVKESKQDESGMPNNRFLAERTGGTYSTLKVQPAELEDSGVYFCASQGLAGAYTGELFFGEGSRLTVL.

The rearrangement uses TRBV9 and TRBJ1-2, with 7 nucleotides matching TRBD1. The CDR3 is 14 amino acids. J was trimmed by 7 bases and V by 0 bases; bases with no gene match: 6. Germline V CDR1 and CDR2: SGDLS, YYNGEE. The CDR3 region has the DNA TGTGCCAGCAGCGTAGGACAGGGAAAGGGTGGCTACACCTTC. Encoded protein: CASSVGQGKGGYTF. The whole variable domain, remainder taken from reference TRBV9 and TRBJ1-2, is DSGVTQTPKHLITATGQRVTLRCSPRSGDLSVYWYQQSLDQGLQFLIQYYNGEERAKGNILERFSAQQFPDLHSELNLSSLELGDSALYFCASSVGQGKGGYTFGSGTRLTVV.

The DNA for the CDR3 is TGTGCCAGCAGCTTAAGGAGCTCCTACAATGAGCAGTTCTTC. Its protein is CASSLRSSYNEQFF. The chain employs TRBV7-8 and TRBJ2-1, with no clear D. This CDR3 comprises 14 residues. V lost 2 bases, J lost 0 bases, and 5 bases lay in between. Germline V gene lookup returns CDR1 SGHVS and CDR2 FQNEAQ.

The gene calls are TRBV5-1 and TRBJ1-3; the match to TRBD1 covers 10 bases. V shed 4 bases and J 0 bases; nucleotides not matched to a gene: 10. Germline-derived CDR1 and CDR2 are SGHRS and YFSETQ. The CDR3 has 18 amino acids. CDR3 DNA: TGCGCCAGCAGCCCCCCCTCCGGGACAGGGGCCTCTGGAAACACCATATATTTT. Residues: CASSPPSGTGASGNTIYF.

The CDR3 DNA is TGTGCCACCAGTGAAGTCCCCGAGCTCGCTTTCTTT. This encodes CATSEVPELAFF. The chain recombines TRBV24-1 with TRBJ1-1, with D unresolved. The germline gives CDR1 KGHDR, CDR2 SFDVKD. The CDR3 has 12 amino acids. The V and J ends lost 4 bases and 11 bases respectively, with 13 bases between them.

V is TRBV6-5 and J is TRBJ2-3; TRBD2 might be the D (5 bases). The V and J ends lost 0 bases and 8 bases respectively, with 6 bases between them. The CDR3 spans 12 residues. Germline CDR1 MNHEY, CDR2 SVGAGI. The CDR3 protein is CASSYSSGTQYF. The CDR3 bases are TGTGCCAGCAGTTACTCGAGCGGTACGCAGTATTTT.

This rearrangement joins TRBV29-1 to TRBJ2-1, with 11 bases identical to TRBD2. V shed 4 bases and J 0 bases; nucleotides not matched to a gene: 2. Looked up from germline, CDR1 is SQVTM and CDR2 is ANQGSEA. This CDR3 is 15 amino acids long. CDR3 nucleotides: TGCAGCGTTGGACTAGCGGGAAACTCCTACAATGAGCAGTTCTTC. Translation: CSVGLAGNSYNEQFF.

This clone was recorded a few times. The chain couples TRBV27 to TRBJ1-5; D gene unclear. This CDR3 spans 13 amino acids. Looked up from germline, CDR1 is MNHEY and CDR2 is SMNVEV (reference sequence). V was trimmed by 2 bases and J by 9 bases, leaving 11 bases between them. The CDR3 reads CASSLRAGWPQHF. The CDR3 coding sequence is TGTGCCAGCAGTTTAAGAGCAGGATGGCCCCAGCATTTT.

The chain joins TRBV5-6 to TRBJ2-6; D remains unclear. The length of the CDR3 is 13 residues. V shed 7 bases and J shed 4 bases, with 9 bases lying between them. Germline values: CDR1 SGHDT, CDR2 YYEEEE. The DNA of the CDR3 is TGTGCCAGCGTCCTCTCGGGGGCCAACGTCCTGACTTTC. This encodes CASVLSGANVLTF.

This clone was detected only once. The J gene is TRBJ2-2, the V gene TRBV5-1; TRBD2 is a possible D gene (6 bases). Germline CDR1 is SGHRS and CDR2 is YFSETQ. V lost 7 bases and J 5 bases, leaving 21 bases between the germline ends. There are 16 residues in the CDR3. The CDR3 DNA sequence: TGCGCCAGCTCTGCCCTACTGACTAGTCCAACCGGGGAGCTGTTTTTT. This encodes CASSALLTSPTGELFF.